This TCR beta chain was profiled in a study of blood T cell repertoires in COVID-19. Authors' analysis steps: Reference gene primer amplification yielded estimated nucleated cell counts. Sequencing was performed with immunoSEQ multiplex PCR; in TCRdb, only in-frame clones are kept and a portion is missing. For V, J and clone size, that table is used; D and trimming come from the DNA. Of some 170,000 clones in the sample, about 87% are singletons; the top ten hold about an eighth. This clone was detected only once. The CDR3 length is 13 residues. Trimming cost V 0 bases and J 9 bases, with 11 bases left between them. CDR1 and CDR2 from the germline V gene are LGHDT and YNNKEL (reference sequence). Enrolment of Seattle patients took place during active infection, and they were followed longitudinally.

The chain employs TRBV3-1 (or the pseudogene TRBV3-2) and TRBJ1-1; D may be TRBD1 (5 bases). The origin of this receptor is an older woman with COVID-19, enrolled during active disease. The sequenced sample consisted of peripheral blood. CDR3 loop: CASSQELRGKAFF. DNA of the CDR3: TGTGCCAGCAGCCAAGAACTTAGGGGAAAAGCTTTCTTT.